This TCR beta chain stems from a study of blood T cell repertoires in COVID-19. Study background: Sites in the United States, Italy and Spain provided acute and convalescent COVID-19 samples. The cDNA or gDNA used as material had been derived from T cells, B-cell-depleted T cells, or PBMCs.

Study processing details: Cell counts per sample came from amplifying reference gene primers. TCRdb's copy holds only in-frame clones and misses some; the assay was immunoSEQ multiplex PCR. V, J and clone size reflect that table, while D and trimming were determined from the DNA. The data contain a few hundred thousand clones, about nine tenths of them singletons. The junction had 8 bases not matched to a gene; V was cut back by 6 bases and J by 5 bases. The CDR3 runs to 15 residues. From germline, CDR1 is MDHEN and CDR2 SYDVKM. The TCR sequence derives from a woman aged 55-69 years with acute or convalescent COVID-19. Sequenced: peripheral blood. V is TRBV28 and J is TRBJ2-5, with TRBD2 matching 11 bases. CDR3 DNA sequence: TGTGCCAGCAGAGTAGCGGGGGGGCCCCAGGAGACCCAGTACTTC. Translating it yields CASRVAGGPQETQYF.